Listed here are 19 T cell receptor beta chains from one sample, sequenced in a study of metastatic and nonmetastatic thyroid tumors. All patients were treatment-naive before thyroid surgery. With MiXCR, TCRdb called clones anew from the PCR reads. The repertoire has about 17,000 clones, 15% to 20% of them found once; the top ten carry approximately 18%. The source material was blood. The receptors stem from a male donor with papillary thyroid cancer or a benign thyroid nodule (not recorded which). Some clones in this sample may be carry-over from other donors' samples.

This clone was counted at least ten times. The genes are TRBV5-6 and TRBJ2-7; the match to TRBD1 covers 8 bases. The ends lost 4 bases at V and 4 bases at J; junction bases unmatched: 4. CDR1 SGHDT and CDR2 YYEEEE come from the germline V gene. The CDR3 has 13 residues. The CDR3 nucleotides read TGTGCCAGCAGCCGGACAGGGAATTACGAGCAGTACTTC. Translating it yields CASSRTGNYEQYF.

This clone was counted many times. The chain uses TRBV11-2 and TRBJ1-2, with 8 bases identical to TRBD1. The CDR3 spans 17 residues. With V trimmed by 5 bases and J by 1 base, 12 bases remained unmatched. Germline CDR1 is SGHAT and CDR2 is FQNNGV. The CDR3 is CASSEGGTGALNYGYTF. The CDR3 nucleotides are TGTGCCAGCAGCGAAGGGGGGACAGGAGCACTTAACTATGGCTACACCTTC.

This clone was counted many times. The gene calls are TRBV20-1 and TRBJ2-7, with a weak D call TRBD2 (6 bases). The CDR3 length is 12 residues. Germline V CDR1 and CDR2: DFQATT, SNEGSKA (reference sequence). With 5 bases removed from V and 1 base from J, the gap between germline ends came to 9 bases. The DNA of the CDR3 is TGCAGTGCTGGGGACTTTTCCTACGAGCAGTACTTC. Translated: CSAGDFSYEQYF.

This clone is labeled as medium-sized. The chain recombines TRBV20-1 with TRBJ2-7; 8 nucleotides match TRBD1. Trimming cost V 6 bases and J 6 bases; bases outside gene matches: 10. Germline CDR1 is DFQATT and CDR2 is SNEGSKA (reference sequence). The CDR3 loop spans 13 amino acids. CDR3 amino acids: CSARDRWFLEQYF. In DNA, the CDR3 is TGCAGTGCCAGGGACAGGTGGTTCCTCGAGCAGTACTTC.

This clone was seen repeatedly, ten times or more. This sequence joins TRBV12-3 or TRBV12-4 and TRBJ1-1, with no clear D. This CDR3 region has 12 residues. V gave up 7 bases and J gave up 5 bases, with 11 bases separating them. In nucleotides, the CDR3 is TGTGCCAGCAACCGAGGGAGGACTGAAGCTTTCTTT. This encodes CASNRGRTEAFF.

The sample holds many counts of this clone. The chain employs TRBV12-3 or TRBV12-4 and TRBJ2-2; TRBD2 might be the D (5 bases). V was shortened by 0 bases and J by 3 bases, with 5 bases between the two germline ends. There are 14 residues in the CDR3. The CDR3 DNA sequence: TGTGCCAGCAGTTTAGCCGGGGACACCGGGGAGCTGTTTTTT. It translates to CASSLAGDTGELFF.

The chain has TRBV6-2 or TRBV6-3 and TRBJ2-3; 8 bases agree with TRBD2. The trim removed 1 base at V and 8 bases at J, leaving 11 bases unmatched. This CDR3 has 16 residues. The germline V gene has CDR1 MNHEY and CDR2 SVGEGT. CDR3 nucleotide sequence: TGTGCCAGCAGTTACTATCCCGGGGGGGCCACTGGTACGCAGTATTTT. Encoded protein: CASSYYPGGATGTQYF.

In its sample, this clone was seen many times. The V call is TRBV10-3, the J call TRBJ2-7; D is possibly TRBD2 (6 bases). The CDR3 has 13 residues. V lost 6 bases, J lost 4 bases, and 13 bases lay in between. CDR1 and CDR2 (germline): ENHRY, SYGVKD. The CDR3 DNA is TGTGCCATCAGGGCTAGCGCCGGGTACGAGCAGTACTTC. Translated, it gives CAIRASAGYEQYF.

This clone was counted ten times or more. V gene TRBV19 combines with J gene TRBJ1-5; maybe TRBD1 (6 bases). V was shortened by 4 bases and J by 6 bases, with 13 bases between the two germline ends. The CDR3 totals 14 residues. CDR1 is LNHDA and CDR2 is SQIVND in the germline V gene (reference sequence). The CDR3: CASSTLTGIQPQHF. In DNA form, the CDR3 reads TGTGCCAGTAGTACCCTCACAGGGATTCAGCCCCAGCATTTT. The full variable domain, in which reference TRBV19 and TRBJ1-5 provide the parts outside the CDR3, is DGGITQSPKYLFRKEGQNVTLSCEQNLNHDAMYWYRQDPGQGLRLIYYSQIVNDFQKGDIAEGYSVSREKKESFPLTVTSAQKNPTAFYLCASSTLTGIQPQHFGDGTRLSIL.

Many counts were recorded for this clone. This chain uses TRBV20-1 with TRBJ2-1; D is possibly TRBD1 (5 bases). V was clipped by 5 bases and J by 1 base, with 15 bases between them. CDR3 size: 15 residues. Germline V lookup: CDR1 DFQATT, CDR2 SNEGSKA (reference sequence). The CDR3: CSALHPGRSYNEQFF. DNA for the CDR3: TGCAGTGCTCTCCACCCAGGGCGGTCCTACAATGAGCAGTTCTTC.

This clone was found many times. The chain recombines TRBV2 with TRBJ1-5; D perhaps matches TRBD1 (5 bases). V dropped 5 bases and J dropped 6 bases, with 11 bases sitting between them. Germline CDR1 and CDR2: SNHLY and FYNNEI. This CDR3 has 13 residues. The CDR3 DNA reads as TGTGCCAGCAGTACCATTGGGGGTCAGCCCCAGCATTTT. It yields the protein CASSTIGGQPQHF.

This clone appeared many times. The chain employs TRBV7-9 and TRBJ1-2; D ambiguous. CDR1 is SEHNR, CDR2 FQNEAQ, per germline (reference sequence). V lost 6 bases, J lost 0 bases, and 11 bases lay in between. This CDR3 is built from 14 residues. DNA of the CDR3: TGTGCCAGCAGTACAAGCGGGGCTAACTATGGCTACACCTTC. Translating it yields CASSTSGANYGYTF.

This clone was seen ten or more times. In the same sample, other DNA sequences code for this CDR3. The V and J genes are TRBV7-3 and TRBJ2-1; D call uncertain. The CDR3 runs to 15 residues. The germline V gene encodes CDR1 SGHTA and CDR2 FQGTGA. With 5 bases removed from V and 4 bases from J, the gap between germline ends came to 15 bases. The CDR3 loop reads CASSLFVNTYNEQFF. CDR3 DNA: TGTGCCAGCAGCCTCTTCGTTAACACTTACAATGAGCAGTTCTTC.

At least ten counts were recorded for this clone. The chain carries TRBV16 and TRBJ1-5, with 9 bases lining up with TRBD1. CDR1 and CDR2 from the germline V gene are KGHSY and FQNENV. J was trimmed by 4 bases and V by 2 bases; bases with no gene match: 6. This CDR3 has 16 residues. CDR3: CASSQGGQGRNQPQHF. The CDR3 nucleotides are TGTGCCAGCAGCCAAGGGGGACAGGGACGGAATCAGCCCCAGCATTTT.

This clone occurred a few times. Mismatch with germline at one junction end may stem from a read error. CDR3 sequence: CASSLSTTGVDNYGYTF. The DNA for the CDR3 is TGTGCCAGCAGCTTATCCACGACAGGGGTGGATAACTATGGCTACACCTTC. The chain joins TRBV27 to TRBJ1-2; 8 nucleotides agree with TRBD1. Germline CDR1 is MNHEY and CDR2 is SMNVEV (reference sequence). CDR3 size: 17 residues.

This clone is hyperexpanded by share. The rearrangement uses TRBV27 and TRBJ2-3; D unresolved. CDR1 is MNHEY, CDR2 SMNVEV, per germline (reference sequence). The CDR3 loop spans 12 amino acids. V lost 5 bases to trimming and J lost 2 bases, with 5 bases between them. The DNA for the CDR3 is TGTGCCAGCAGTCACCACACAGATACGCAGTATTTT. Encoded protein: CASSHHTDTQYF.

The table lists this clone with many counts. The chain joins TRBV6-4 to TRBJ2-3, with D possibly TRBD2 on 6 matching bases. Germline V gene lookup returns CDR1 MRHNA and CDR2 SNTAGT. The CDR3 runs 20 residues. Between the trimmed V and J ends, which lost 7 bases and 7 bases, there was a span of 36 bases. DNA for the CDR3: TGTGCCAGCACCCCCGGGACTGCCGGTAGAAGTTACGATCAAACTTATACGCAGTATTTT. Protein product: CASTPGTAGRSYDQTYTQYF.

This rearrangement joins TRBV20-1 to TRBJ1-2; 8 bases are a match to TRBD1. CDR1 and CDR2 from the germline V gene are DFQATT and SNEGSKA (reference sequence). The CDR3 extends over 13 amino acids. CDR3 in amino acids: CRGGSQGAGGYTF. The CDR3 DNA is TGCAGGGGAGGATCCCAGGGGGCTGGTGGCTACACCTTC.

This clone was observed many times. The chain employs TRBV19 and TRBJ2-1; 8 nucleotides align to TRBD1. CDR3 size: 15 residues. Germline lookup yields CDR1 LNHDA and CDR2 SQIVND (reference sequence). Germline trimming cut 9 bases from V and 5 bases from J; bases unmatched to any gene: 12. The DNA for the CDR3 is TGTGCCAGCCACCGGTCGGGACAGGCTGACAATGAGCAGTTCTTC. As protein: CASHRSGQADNEQFF. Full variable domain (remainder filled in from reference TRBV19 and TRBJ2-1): DGGITQSPKYLFRKEGQNVTLSCEQNLNHDAMYWYRQDPGQGLRLIYYSQIVNDFQKGDIAEGYSVSREKKESFPLTVTSAQKNPTAFYLCASHRSGQADNEQFFGPGTRLTVL.